This TCR beta chain comes out of a study of cytomegalovirus exposure and HLA in healthy donors. Study-level results: Immune exposure was documented only through CMV serostatus.

CDR1 and CDR2 from the germline V gene are LNHNV and YYDKDF (reference sequence). The CDR3 is 13 amino acids. J lost 8 bases, V lost 0 bases, and 0 bases had no gene match. Vbeta (60) and Jbeta (13) primers were used in the PCR. Repertoires were generated with immunoSEQ multiplex PCR, while TCRdb's copy carries only in-frame clones and drops some. This table holds roughly 80,000 clones, roughly 79% found once. With regard to this clone: Its antigen is undetermined.

V and J are TRBV15 and TRBJ1-4, with 7 positions matching TRBD1. This sequence was found in a young woman in good health and CMV-seronegative. Material: PBMCs. In nucleotides, the CDR3 is TGTGCCACCAGCAGAGACAGGGGGGAAAAACTGTTTTTT. Translated, it gives CATSRDRGEKLFF.